Below are 23 T cell receptor beta chains sequenced from a single sample in a study of early T cells in non-severe SARS-CoV-2 infection. TCRdb independently ran MiXCR on the 5' RACE reads; one entry per CDR3 protein. This sample carries 30,000 to 40,000 distinct CDR3 sequences, roughly 9.2% of them seen once, and the ten largest clones take less than 15%. Sequenced material: whole blood. The source of these receptors is an adult who was a healthcare worker with PCR-confirmed SARS-CoV-2 infection or an uninfected control (not recorded which).

The V call is TRBV7-9, the J call TRBJ2-5, with 8 bases that match TRBD1. From germline, CDR1 is SEHNR and CDR2 FQNEAQ (reference sequence). V lost 5 bases, J lost 0 bases, and 5 bases stayed unmatched. CDR3 length equals 15 residues. The CDR3 DNA is TGTGCCAGCAGCAACAGGGGGGCGGACCAAGAGACCCAGTACTTC. Translation gives CASSNRGADQETQYF.

This chain uses TRBV7-9 with TRBJ2-3; D may be TRBD1 or TRBD2 (5 bases each). The CDR3 consists of 12 residues. Germline V gives CDR1 SEHNR, CDR2 FQNEAQ (reference sequence). Trimming took 8 bases from V and 0 from J, leaving 6 bases between them. CDR3: CASGTSTDTQYF. The CDR3 region has the DNA TGTGCCAGCGGGACGAGCACAGATACGCAGTATTTT.

The genes are TRBV30 and TRBJ1-3; D gene uncertain. The CDR3 totals 14 residues. The V gene's germline CDR1 is GTSNPN and CDR2 SVGIG (reference sequence). V dropped 5 bases and J dropped 2 bases, with 13 bases sitting between them. CDR3 region: CAWAGLRPGNTIYF. The CDR3 DNA reads as TGTGCCTGGGCCGGCCTGCGGCCTGGAAACACCATATATTTT.

This clonotype was recorded many times. The chain combines TRBV20-1 with TRBJ2-5; 14 bases align to TRBD2. Germline V lookup: CDR1 DFQATT, CDR2 SNEGSKA (reference sequence). V shed 3 bases, J shed 2 bases, and the junction held 5 bases outside the gene matches. The CDR3 is 16 amino acids. The CDR3, as DNA: TGCAGTGCTAGGAGTCGACTAGCGGGGGGGCAAGAGACCCAGTACTTC. This encodes CSARSRLAGGQETQYF.

This clonotype has ten or more counts. The V and J genes are TRBV19 and TRBJ1-4, with TRBD1 as a possible D gene (6 bases). With 6 bases removed from V and 12 bases from J, the gap between germline ends came to 23 bases. The germline V gene encodes CDR1 LNHDA and CDR2 SQIVND (reference sequence). The CDR3 contains 15 residues. CDR3 region: CASRAQGPAQAELFF. The CDR3 DNA is TGTGCCAGTAGGGCTCAGGGGCCCGCCCAGGCGGAACTGTTTTTT.

This clonotype was detected only a few times. This chain uses TRBV6-5 with TRBJ1-1; no firm D call. The V and J ends lost 6 bases and 4 bases respectively, with 6 bases between them. The CDR3 length is 11 residues. Per the germline V gene, CDR1 is MNHEY and CDR2 is SVGAGI. CDR3 in amino acids: CASRRTTEAFF. The CDR3 region has the DNA TGTGCCAGCAGACGTACCACTGAAGCTTTCTTT.

This clonotype has ten or more counts. This chain links TRBV6-1 with TRBJ1-1; no clear D gene. Trimming took 1 base from V and 8 from J, leaving 5 bases between them. Germline-derived CDR1 and CDR2 are MNHNS and SASEGT. The CDR3 has 11 residues. The CDR3 protein is CASSEGGEAFF. As DNA, the CDR3 is TGTGCCAGCAGTGAAGGCGGAGAAGCTTTCTTT.

In this sample, this clonotype turned up a few times. The chain has TRBV29-1 and TRBJ2-7; 12 nucleotides agree with TRBD2. CDR3 length: 13 residues. The germline CDR1 and CDR2 sequences are SQVTM and ANQGSEA. The V and J ends lost 6 bases and 4 bases, in that order; junction bases with no gene match: 4. CDR3 nucleotides: TGCAGCGTAGCACTAGCGGGGGGTTACGAGCAGTACTTC. It translates to CSVALAGGYEQYF.

Ten or more counts support this clonotype. The chain joins TRBV7-2 to TRBJ2-7; TRBD2 matches at 11 bases. V lost 4 bases to trimming and J lost 4 bases; unmatched junction nucleotides: 6. The CDR3 runs to 15 residues. CDR1 and CDR2 from the germline V gene are SGHTA and FQGNSA. This CDR3 is CASSSSSGGWYEQYF. As DNA, the CDR3 is TGTGCCAGCAGCTCATCTAGCGGGGGGTGGTACGAGCAGTACTTC.

This clonotype was counted ten times or more. The chain combines TRBV7-9 with TRBJ2-1; D is perhaps TRBD2 (7 bases). CDR3 length equals 15 residues. Trimming left V 5 bases short and J 8 bases short, with 19 bases between. Germline values: CDR1 SEHNR, CDR2 FQNEAQ (reference sequence). The CDR3: CASSLLRGGTDEQFF. The CDR3 nucleotides are TGTGCCAGCAGCCTGCTTAGGGGGGGTACCGATGAGCAGTTCTTC.

This clonotype was observed at least ten times. The chain links TRBV20-1 to TRBJ1-3; no clear D gene. The germline V gene encodes CDR1 DFQATT and CDR2 SNEGSKA (reference sequence). The CDR3 contains 16 residues. The V end was cut by 0 bases, the J end by 2 bases, with 14 bases between. This CDR3 reads CSARDTNGAAGNTIYF. CDR3 DNA: TGCAGTGCTAGAGATACGAACGGTGCCGCTGGAAACACCATATATTTT.

This clonotype was picked up many times. The CDR3 coding sequence is TGCAGCGTTGAGAGGGACAGGACCAATGAGCAGTTCTTC. This translates into CSVERDRTNEQFF. The chain joins TRBV29-1 to TRBJ2-1; 8 bases fit TRBD1. The V segment lost 3 bases and the J segment 6 bases; nucleotides outside the gene matches: 4. The CDR3 runs 13 residues. Germline-derived CDR1 and CDR2 are SQVTM and ANQGSEA.

A word on this clonotype: A much larger clonotype is one base distant, so this may be a read error. The rearrangement links TRBV6-1 to TRBJ1-4; D unresolved. Trimming removed 4 bases at V and 0 bases at J, with 6 bases between. CDR1 and CDR2 (germline): MNHNS, SASEGT. The CDR3 is 14 amino acids. CDR3 nucleotide sequence: TGTGCCAGCAGTGCGTTTGCAACTAATGAAAAACTGTTTTTT. Translating gives CASSAFATNEKLFF.

This clonotype occurred many times. The genes are TRBV6-5 and TRBJ2-7, with D tentatively TRBD1 or TRBD2 (5 bases each). Between the trimmed V and J ends, which lost 4 bases and 3 bases, there was a span of 13 bases. CDR1 is MNHEY, CDR2 SVGAGI, per germline. The CDR3 has 14 amino acids. The CDR3 DNA is TGTGCCAGCAGTTCCCCGGGACCGGTCTACGAGCAGTACTTC. This codes for CASSSPGPVYEQYF.

This clonotype was seen only a few times. The chain couples TRBV12-3 or TRBV12-4 to TRBJ1-1; possible D gene TRBD1, 5 bases. Trimming pared 9 bases from V and 8 bases from J, leaving 28 bases between. The CDR3 is 16 amino acids. CDR3 sequence: CARSLGAYPEPSEAFF. The CDR3 DNA follows: TGTGCCAGATCCCTAGGGGCCTACCCCGAACCCTCCGAAGCTTTCTTT.

This clonotype was recorded at least ten times. This rearrangement joins TRBV12-3 or TRBV12-4 to TRBJ2-7; D is ambiguous. Trimming removed 3 bases from V and 0 bases from J, with 9 bases in between. The CDR3 contains 14 residues. This CDR3 is CASSFRHLSYEQYF. CDR3 DNA: TGTGCCAGCAGTTTTCGACACCTCTCCTACGAGCAGTACTTC.

This clonotype was detected many times. The genes are TRBV7-2 and TRBJ2-3; the match to TRBD2 covers 7 bases. J lost 2 bases, V lost 5 bases, and 4 bases had no gene match. The CDR3 contains 14 residues. Germline V gene data show CDR1 as SGHTA and CDR2 as FQGNSA. The CDR3 bases are TGTGCCAGCAGCACGGGACTATACACAGATACGCAGTATTTT. Its protein is CASSTGLYTDTQYF.

This clonotype was seen only a few times. This sequence joins TRBV12-3 or TRBV12-4 and TRBJ1-3; D gene unclear. The CDR3 contains 11 residues. Trimming shortened V by 9 bases and J by 4 bases, and 7 bases separated the two germline ends. For the CDR3, the DNA is TGTGCCAGGAGCGCCGGAAACACCATATATTTT. Its translation is CARSAGNTIYF.

As for this clonotype: A much larger clone lies one base from this, so it may be a read error. This CDR3 is CVSTTSLADTDTQYF. Here the CDR3 DNA reads TGTGTCAGCACCACGTCGCTAGCGGACACAGATACGCAGTATTTT. V gene TRBV12-3 or TRBV12-4 combines with J gene TRBJ2-3, with 7 bases that match TRBD2. The CDR3 loop spans 15 amino acids.

A few counts support this clonotype. The gene calls are TRBV11-2 and TRBJ1-1; D unclear. Trimming cost V 3 bases and J 9 bases, with 2 bases left between them. The CDR3 is 9 amino acids. Germline V gives CDR1 SGHAT, CDR2 FQNNGV. The CDR3 coding sequence is TGTGCCAGCAGCTTTAAAGCTTTCTTT. It is translated as CASSFKAFF.

Many counts were recorded for this clonotype. The genes are TRBV11-1 and TRBJ2-7; the D gene is possibly TRBD1 (6 bases). Germline CDR1 and CDR2: SGHAT and FQDESV (reference sequence). This CDR3 has 13 amino acids. The germline V and J ends were trimmed by 5 bases and 3 bases, with 11 bases remaining between them. CDR3: CASSPGTLYEQYF. DNA of the CDR3: TGTGCCAGCAGCCCCGGGACACTCTACGAGCAGTACTTC.

This clonotype has at least ten counts. The rearrangement joins TRBV18 to TRBJ2-7; 9 nucleotides match TRBD1. The germline CDR1 and CDR2 sequences are KGHSH and LQKENI. The CDR3 consists of 15 residues. The V segment lost 1 base and the J segment 1 base; nucleotides outside the gene matches: 2. Written as DNA, the CDR3 is TGTGCCAGCTCACCACTTGGGACAGGGTCCTACGAGCAGTACTTC. The encoded protein is CASSPLGTGSYEQYF.

Relative to its sample, this clonotype is medium-sized. The chain couples TRBV4-2 to TRBJ2-5, with D maybe TRBD1 (6 bases). The CDR3 consists of 15 residues. Germline CDR1 reads LGHNA; CDR2 reads YNFKEQ. Trimming removed 0 bases from V and 6 bases from J, with 14 bases in between. CDR3 nucleotides: TGTGCCAGCAGCCAAGATCAGGGGAAAGGGAAGACCCAGTACTTC. This encodes CASSQDQGKGKTQYF.